Detailed here is one T cell receptor beta chain. Clones were read by immunoSEQ multiplex PCR, and TCRdb kept only the in-frame ones, dropping some. In the table there are about 520,000 clones, approximately 94% of which are singletons. The data were taken from a study of shared clonotypes between healthy human individuals. V trimming: 5 bases; J trimming: 3 bases; junction bases outside the gene matches: 7. This CDR3 spans 14 amino acids. Germline-derived CDR1 and CDR2 are MDHEN and SYDVKM. This TCR derives from a woman in her twenties or thirties in good health. Source material: naive CD4+ T cells sorted from blood. Sample subset: CD45RA+ positively selected. V and J are TRBV28 and TRBJ2-7, with TRBD1 matching 7 bases. CDR3 DNA: TGTGCCAGCAGTCCCCGACAGGGAATCTACGAGCAGTACTTC. Translated, it gives CASSPRQGIYEQYF.